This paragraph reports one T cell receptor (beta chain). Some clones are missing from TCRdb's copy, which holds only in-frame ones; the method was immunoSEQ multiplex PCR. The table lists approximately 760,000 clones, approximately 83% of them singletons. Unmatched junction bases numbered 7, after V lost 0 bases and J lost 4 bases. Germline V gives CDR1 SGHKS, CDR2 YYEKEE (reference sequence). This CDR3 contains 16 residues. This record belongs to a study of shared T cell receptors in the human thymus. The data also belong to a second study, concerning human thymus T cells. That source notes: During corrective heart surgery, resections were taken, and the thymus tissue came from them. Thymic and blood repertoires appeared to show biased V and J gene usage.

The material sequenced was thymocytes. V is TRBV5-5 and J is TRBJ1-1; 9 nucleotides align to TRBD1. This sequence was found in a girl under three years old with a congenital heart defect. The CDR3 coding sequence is TGTGCCAGCAGCTTGGCACAGGGGGCGAAGGGCACTGAAGCTTTCTTT. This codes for CASSLAQGAKGTEAFF.